What follows describes a single T cell receptor beta chain. No cognate antigen has been identified for it. No per-base quality is available; no much larger clone lies one base away. The sample belongs to a study of blood T cells in healthy people across ages (dated by TCRdb to 2013 to 2016). At the level of the whole study: In model experiments, roughly one uniquely barcoded TCR beta cDNA molecule per two T cells was captured by template switching. To track age-related changes in TCR beta repertoire diversity, the study relied on deep sequencing normalized with unique cDNA molecular identifiers. The donors were split into four age groups: young (average approximately 16 years), middle-aged (about 40), aged (more than 60) and long-lived (roughly 80). To avoid experimental bias, donors of different ages were randomly spread across the sequencing lanes. Using the same blood draw, the study looked at two additional independent replicas of 1 million unique cDNA reads for two donors, one aged 18 to 29 and the other aged 80 or older. What the work shows at the level of the full study, not this receptor alone: Total diversity estimates from one million sequenced T cells were considered lower bounds and underestimates. The long-lived group showed more naive CD4+ T cells, fewer expanded clones and increased TCR diversity than the aged group, suggesting age selection. Because profiling used bulk unsorted PBMCs, naive and antigen-experienced compartments could not be compared conclusively. Because donor CMV infection status was unknown, age-related changes in expanded clonotypes were potentially confounded. Observed TCR beta diversity per million T cells fell roughly linearly with age, and a significant reduction was already apparent by age approximately 41. The percentage of naive T cells measured by flow cytometry correlated strongly with observed TCR beta diversity.

The donors were some 39 Caucasian individuals from Russia, aged about 6 to 100 years, who were systemically healthy. Around 10 milliliters of peripheral blood were drawn from each donor into EDTA-treated Vacutainer tubes. Ficoll-Paque density-gradient centrifugation was used to isolate PBMCs, with at least 6 million per sample. Trizol reagent was used to extract total RNA from PBMCs, with at least 5.5 micrograms per sample. For every donor, flow cytometry on a PBMC aliquot measured the percentage of naive CD45RAhigh/CD27high T cells. The library was prepared using 5' RACE. The run used an Illumina HiSeq 2500. A second PCR of roughly 7 to 11 cycles was performed with a sample-barcoded 5' primer and a J-beta primer mix. A unique molecular identifier was introduced onto each TCR beta cDNA molecule by a template-switch 5' adaptor carrying 12 random nucleotides. Each sample yielded at least 2.5 million CDR3-containing paired-end reads. First-strand cDNA was synthesized from all RNA with the Mint cDNA synthesis kit, primed by a TRBC-specific oligonucleotide. All cDNA was treated with uracil-DNA glycosylase and then went through a first 18-cycle PCR with the universal primers M1SS and BC2_uni_R. In the original analysis: For normalization, 1 million high-quality reads, each with a distinct molecular identifier, were randomly selected from each sample. Instead of being binned into consensus sequences, reads with shared molecular identifiers were discarded. CDR3 identification, clonotype clustering and error correction used MiTCR with a Q25 quality threshold and the strictest error-elimination algorithm. A nonparametric unseen species model with Euler transformation was used to estimate lower-bound total TCR beta diversity. TCRdb reanalyzed the raw reads on its own, using fastp at Q25 for trimming and MiXCR for clone calling, and kept in-frame beta chains. Every entry covers one CDR3 protein and lists the most common genes and DNA from its rows. These V and J calls rely on TCRdb rather than the paper's analysis. This sample holds fewer than 800,000 distinct CDR3 sequences; around half were observed only once. The ten largest clones add up to around a third of the sample.

The CDR3 goes from the cysteine to the phenylalanine over 13 residues. The entry retains the CDR3 DNA only, 39 bases that are in frame from base 1. Sequences SGDLS (CDR1) and YYNGEE (CDR2) are obtained from the germline V gene. After removal of 4 bases from V and 11 bases from J, the junction retains 11 bases not matched to a gene. The sequencing input was blood. The sequence links TRBV9 to TRBJ2-5; 7 middle bases align to TRBD1. The origin of this receptor is a woman between 55 and 75 years old in good health. The CDR3 protein: CASSPTGSHEQYF. The nucleotide sequence reads TGTGCCAGCAGCCCGACAGGGTCGCATGAGCAGTACTTC.